This T cell receptor beta chain was recovered during a study of shared clonotypes between healthy human individuals. With regard to this clone: Its antigen is currently unknown.

Running of the assay took place at deep level. This table comes from immunoSEQ multiplex PCR, and its TCRdb copy is limited to in-frame clones, with some not included. Of about 2.2 million clones in the sample, about 93% were seen once. This CDR3 is 14 amino acids long. Germline lookup yields CDR1 MDHEN and CDR2 SYDVKM. Trimming took 6 bases from V and 4 from J, leaving 15 bases between them. In the naive CD8 group, cells lacked CD45RO and were positively selected for CCR7, so terminally differentiated effector memory CD45RA+ cells were left out. Study outcomes and limitations: Sampling used blood alone; tissue repertoires probably differ. Among donors, the sharing of clonotypes was expected to be influenced by sequencing depth. Roughly 5% was the fraction of naive CD4 clonotypes found shared across a few donors.

The origin of this receptor is a man aged 18 to 30 in good health. Some clones in this sample may be carry-over from other donors' samples. The chain uses TRBV28 and TRBJ1-1; D remains ambiguous. Sequencing used naive CD8+ T cells from PBMCs. The CDR3 coding sequence is TGTGCCAGCAGCGGAGGGAGTGGAGGCACTGAAGCTTTCTTT. It translates to CASSGGSGGTEAFF.